A single sample is the source of the 5 T cell receptor beta chains below, sequenced in a study of CD8 T cells in Susac syndrome. It was with random hexamers that roughly 0.45 to 1 ug RNA was reverse transcribed. TCRdb fed the immunoSEQ multiplex PCR reads into MiXCR, producing one record per CDR3 protein. The sample has about 77,000 distinct CDR3 sequences; 90% to 95% are singletons. The sequencing sample was made of CD4+ T cells from PBMCs. The receptors stem from a human donor with Susac syndrome.

The CDR3 coding sequence is TGTGCCAGCAGCTTGGCCGGGGCAGGGGGCTTGGAGACCCAGTACTTC. It codes for CASSLAGAGGLETQYF. V usage is TRBV5-6 and J usage is TRBJ2-5, with 8 nucleotides matching TRBD1. CDR3 length equals 16 residues. Unmatched junction bases numbered 9, after V lost 0 bases and J lost 5 bases. Germline V gene lookup returns CDR1 SGHDT and CDR2 YYEEEE.

V and J are TRBV2 and TRBJ1-1; D is undetermined. The V end was cut by 2 bases, the J end by 4 bases, with 14 bases between. Germline-derived CDR1 and CDR2 are SNHLY and FYNNEI. The CDR3 is 15 amino acids. The CDR3 DNA reads TGTGCCAGCAGTGAAATAGCAACATCAGGCACTGAAGCTTTCTTT. Translating it yields CASSEIATSGTEAFF.

The V gene is TRBV5-6, the J gene TRBJ2-1, with no clear D. With 0 bases removed from V and 0 bases from J, the gap between germline ends came to 7 bases. This CDR3 comprises 15 residues. Germline V gene data show CDR1 as SGHDT and CDR2 as YYEEEE. The DNA for the CDR3 is TGTGCCAGCAGCTTGGGGTTACACTCCTACAATGAGCAGTTCTTC. This sequence encodes CASSLGLHSYNEQFF.

This chain joins TRBV5-1 and TRBJ2-5; TRBD2 matches at 14 bases. Per the germline V gene, CDR1 is SGHRS and CDR2 is YFSETQ. There are 15 residues in the CDR3. After removal of 4 bases from V and 3 bases from J, the junction contained 2 bases not matched to a gene. The CDR3, as DNA: TGCGCCAGCAGCCCGGGACTAGCGGGAGAAGAGACCCAGTACTTC. It yields the protein CASSPGLAGEETQYF.

This clonotype occurred once. V is TRBV12-5 and J is TRBJ2-5; 13 positions match TRBD2. This CDR3 comprises 15 residues. Trimming cost V 6 bases and J 5 bases; bases outside gene matches: 6. The germline gives CDR1 LGHNT, CDR2 FRNRAP. CDR3 residues: CASGRTSGGPETQYF. Written as DNA, the CDR3 is TGTGCTAGTGGCAGGACTAGCGGGGGACCGGAGACCCAGTACTTC.